This T cell receptor (beta chain) was recorded in a study of beta chain features in type 1 diabetes. Turning to the study itself: Cells sorted and examined across all samples totaled approximately 110 million.

Overall study results and limits: People with Type 1 diabetes carried modestly yet significantly shorter TCRB CDR3s in all four CD4+ subsets. With patients and controls alike, PCR might favor shorter templates to an equal degree. The analysis here could not establish whether HLA type shapes TCRB rearrangement.

The germline V and J ends were trimmed by 3 bases and 0 bases, with 12 bases remaining between them. CDR3 length: 15 residues. Looked up from germline, CDR1 is SGHTA and CDR2 is FQGNSA. Regarding this clone: Its target is not known.

The isolated RNA, all of it, was reverse transcribed, so expressed TCRB transcripts were what got sequenced. The protocol was immunoSEQ multiplex PCR, while the TCRdb copy is restricted to in-frame clones and leaves out a portion. The table has a few hundred thousand clones, approximately 11% seen once. The gene calls are TRBV7-2 and TRBJ2-7, with TRBD2 as a possible D gene (5 bases). The specimen was central memory CD4+ T cells from blood. The sequence derives from a young man in good health. The CDR3: CASSFRGPDSYEQYF. For the CDR3, the DNA is TGTGCCAGCAGCTTCCGCGGGCCGGACTCCTACGAGCAGTACTTC. The whole variable domain, filled in from reference TRBV7-2 and TRBJ2-7, reads GAGVSQSPSNKVTEKGKDVELRCDPISGHTALYWYRQSLGQGLEFLIYFQGNSAPDKSGLPSDRFSAERTGGSVSTLTIQRTQQEDSAVYLCASSFRGPDSYEQYFGPGTRLTVT.